A single sample is the source of the 4 T cell receptor beta chains below, sequenced in a study of Ad26.COV2.S vaccination and SARS-CoV-2 variants. The protocol was immunoSEQ multiplex PCR, while the TCRdb copy is restricted to in-frame clones and leaves out a portion. The sample lists hundreds of thousands of clones; 80% to 90% were seen once. Sample treatment: roughly 19 received Ad26.COV2.S at low or high dose, single or two shots; several received placebo; per-sample allocation not given. Sampling happened 63 days after the first vaccine or placebo injection. The sequenced sample was peripheral blood, obtained in a trial of Ad26.COV2.S vaccine versus placebo. These receptors originate from a person between 18 and 60 years old who received the Ad26.COV2.S COVID-19 vaccine or a placebo.

A few counts support this clone. The rearrangement uses TRBV2 and TRBJ2-5; D is possibly TRBD2 (6 bases). CDR1 is SNHLY, CDR2 FYNNEI, per germline. V gave up 6 bases and J gave up 5 bases, with 16 bases separating them. The CDR3 sequence is 14 residues long. CDR3 region: CASSGIGGGETQYF. DNA for the CDR3: TGTGCCAGCAGCGGAATCGGGGGTGGCGAGACCCAGTACTTC.

This chain connects TRBV5-1 to TRBJ1-1; D unresolved. This CDR3 region has 14 residues. The germline V gene encodes CDR1 SGHRS and CDR2 YFSETQ. Trimming cost V 0 bases and J 4 bases, with 10 bases left between them. This CDR3 is CASSLEARSTEAFF. CDR3 nucleotides: TGCGCCAGCAGCTTGGAAGCTAGGAGCACTGAAGCTTTCTTT.

This clone was detected a few times. The chain links TRBV18 to TRBJ1-5, with D hard to call. Trimming removed 8 bases from V and 6 bases from J, with 11 bases in between. The CDR3 is 12 amino acids. Germline CDR1 is KGHSH and CDR2 is LQKENI. The CDR3 loop is CASHSMGQPQHF. The CDR3 region has the DNA TGTGCCAGCCATTCGATGGGTCAGCCCCAGCATTTT.

The V gene is TRBV18, the J gene TRBJ2-7; 8 nucleotides align to TRBD1. The CDR3 is made up of 14 amino acids. V lost 3 bases, J lost 2 bases, and 3 bases stayed unmatched. CDR1 and CDR2 from the germline V gene are KGHSH and LQKENI. Here the CDR3 DNA reads TGTGCCAGCTCACCGGTACAGGGGGCCTACGAGCAGTACTTC. Amino acids: CASSPVQGAYEQYF.